This passage covers 27 T cell receptor beta chains from one sample sequenced in a study of breast tumors, draining lymph nodes, adjacent tissues. TCRdb recomputed calls from the multiplex PCR reads with MiXCR, one row per CDR3 protein. There are about 15,000 distinct CDR3 sequences in the sample; 40% to 60% occur only once, and 16% lies in the top ten. The sample taken for sequencing was tumor-adjacent breast tissue. These receptors all stem from a female donor with breast cancer. Some clones in this sample may be carry-over from other donors' samples.

Notes on this clonotype: One junction end disagrees with the germline gene, perhaps due to a read error. This chain links TRBV7-7 with TRBJ2-3, with 8 nucleotides matching TRBD1. CDR3 length: 15 amino acids. Looked up from germline, CDR1 is SSHAT and CDR2 is FNYEAQ (reference sequence). CDR3 protein: CASSLGQGSTDTQYF. The DNA of the CDR3 is TGTGCTAGCAGCTTAGGACAGGGTAGCACAGATACGCAGTATTTT.

In this sample, this clonotype turned up many times. A much larger clonotype is one base distant, so this may be a read error. The chain joins TRBV12-3 or TRBV12-4 to TRBJ2-1; a possible D gene is TRBD1 (5 bases). This CDR3 region has 15 residues. CDR3: CASRWTSLRENEPFF. DNA of the CDR3: TGTGCCAGCAGATGGACATCCCTTAGGGAAAATGAGCCGTTCTTC.

The table lists this clonotype with many counts. A read error is possible here, since a much larger clone lies one base away. CDR3 protein: CSPVGVSYGSTF. The CDR3 nucleotides read TGCAGTCCCGTCGGAGTTTCCTATGGCTCCACCTTC. This chain connects TRBV20-1 to TRBJ1-2, with unresolved D. The CDR3 consists of 12 residues. Germline V CDR1 and CDR2: DFQATT, SNEGSKA (reference sequence).

The genes are TRBV7-3 and TRBJ2-1, with 13 bases identical to TRBD2. The CDR3 sequence is 16 residues long. The ends lost 4 bases at V and 9 bases at J; junction bases unmatched: 9. The germline gives CDR1 SGHTA, CDR2 FQGTGA. The CDR3 protein is CASSSAGTSGTSEQFF. In DNA, the CDR3 is TGTGCCAGCAGCTCCGCCGGGACTAGCGGGACAAGTGAGCAGTTCTTC.

On this clonotype: Mismatch with germline at one junction end may stem from a read error. This chain connects TRBV9 to TRBJ1-1; 8 bases match TRBD1. This CDR3 comprises 15 residues. Germline V lookup: CDR1 SGDLS, CDR2 YYNGEE. The chain's CDR3 is CASSVGTGSSTEAFF. In DNA, the CDR3 is TGCGCCAGCAGCGTGGGGACAGGCTCGAGCACTGAAGCTTTCTTT.

This clonotype has a single count. V gene TRBV7-3 combines with J gene TRBJ2-7; D possibly corresponds to TRBD2 (5 bases). This CDR3 contains 12 residues. The V and J ends lost 5 bases and 6 bases respectively, with 11 bases between them. Looked up from germline, CDR1 is SGHTA and CDR2 is FQGTGA. In DNA, the CDR3 is TGTGCCAGCAGCACCCGGGAAACCGAGCAGTACTTC. It is translated as CASSTRETEQYF.

This chain links TRBV9 with TRBJ2-1; D is possibly TRBD2 (6 bases). Germline-derived CDR1 and CDR2 are SGDLS and YYNGEE. This CDR3 spans 13 amino acids. V was pared by 0 bases and J by 15 bases, with 16 bases between. CDR3 residues: CASSVDGLEGPFF. CDR3 nucleotides: TGTGCCAGCAGCGTAGACGGGTTGGAGGGGCCGTTCTTC.

This clonotype was seen more than once but under ten times. The chain joins TRBV11-2 to TRBJ1-2; 10 bases match TRBD1. This CDR3 region has 17 residues. Germline CDR1 and CDR2: SGHAT and FQNNGV. J gave up 5 bases and V 0 bases, and 9 bases lay outside the gene matches. CDR3 region: CASSLDRGQGRGYGYTF. CDR3 DNA sequence: TGTGCCAGCAGCTTAGATAGGGGACAGGGGAGGGGATATGGCTACACCTTC.

The V gene is TRBV12-3 or TRBV12-4, the J gene TRBJ2-2; possibly TRBD2 for D (6 bases). V gave up 3 bases and J gave up 0 bases, with 11 bases separating them. CDR3 length: 16 amino acids. The CDR3 bases are TGTGCCAGCAGTTTCTCTTCTAGCGCGAACACCGGGGAGCTGTTTTTT. It yields the protein CASSFSSSANTGELFF.

The rearrangement links TRBV15 to TRBJ1-4; 12 nucleotides align to TRBD1. Germline values: CDR1 LNHNV, CDR2 YYDKDF (reference sequence). Losses at the gene ends were 5 bases for V and 8 bases for J; bases not matched to a gene: 9. The CDR3 contains 16 residues. The CDR3 is CATSGSGTGGHEKLFF. CDR3 DNA: TGTGCCACCAGCGGATCCGGGACAGGGGGCCACGAAAAACTGTTTTTT.

This clonotype was seen at least ten times. V and J are TRBV20-1 and TRBJ2-5, with 14 bases aligning to TRBD2. Germline assignment: CDR1 DFQATT and CDR2 SNEGSKA (reference sequence). Losses at the gene ends were 6 bases for V and 5 bases for J; bases not matched to a gene: 11. This CDR3 is 16 amino acids long. The CDR3 bases are TGCAGTGCACGAACGGGACTAGCGGGAGAAATTGAGACCCAGTACTTC. Translating gives CSARTGLAGEIETQYF.

The J gene is TRBJ2-7, the V gene TRBV7-9; tentative D call: TRBD1 (6 bases). This CDR3 comprises 14 residues. CDR1 and CDR2 (germline): SEHNR, FQNEAQ (reference sequence). Trimming removed 6 bases from V and 2 bases from J, with 14 bases in between. CDR3 sequence reads: CASSTAGTPYEQYF. CDR3 DNA sequence: TGTGCCAGCAGTACGGCCGGGACACCCTACGAGCAGTACTTC. The variable domain in full, completed from reference TRBV7-9 and TRBJ2-7, reads DTGVSQNPRHKITKRGQNVTFRCDPISEHNRLYWYRQTLGQGPEFLTYFQNEAQLEKSRLLSDRFSAERPKGSFSTLEIQRTEQGDSAMYLCASSTAGTPYEQYFGPGTRLTVT.

The rearrangement joins TRBV5-5 to TRBJ2-7; D tentatively reads TRBD1 or TRBD2 (5 bases each). The V end was cut by 9 bases, the J end by 2 bases, with 12 bases between. This CDR3 spans 12 amino acids. The germline V gene encodes CDR1 SGHKS and CDR2 YYEKEE (reference sequence). The CDR3 sequence is CATVWDAYEQYF. CDR3 DNA: TGTGCCACCGTTTGGGACGCCTACGAGCAGTACTTC.

This clonotype was picked up many times. The V and J genes are TRBV6-2 or TRBV6-3 and TRBJ2-1, with a weak D call TRBD2 (6 bases). The V end was cut by 6 bases, the J end by 8 bases, with 20 bases between. Looked up from germline, CDR1 is MNHEY and CDR2 is SVGEGT. CDR3 size: 15 residues. The DNA for the CDR3 is TGTGCCAGCAGCTCGTTCCTAGCGTCAACTTATGAGCAGTTCTTC. As protein: CASSSFLASTYEQFF.

This clonotype was detected ten times or more. The chain carries TRBV30 and TRBJ2-2; unclear D gene. Trimming stripped 4 bases from V and 5 bases from J, with 14 bases between. CDR1 is GTSNPN, CDR2 SVGIG, per germline (reference sequence). The CDR3 covers 14 residues. CDR3 DNA sequence: TGTGCCTGGATCGATACTCCTATAACCGGGGAGCTGTTTTTT. Protein sequence: CAWIDTPITGELFF.

This clonotype is medium-sized. This chain connects TRBV7-2 to TRBJ1-2; TRBD1 might be the D (6 bases). Trimming removed 5 bases at V and 8 bases at J, with 15 bases between. This CDR3 contains 13 residues. Per the germline V gene, CDR1 is SGHTA and CDR2 is FQGNSA. CDR3 nucleotide sequence: TGTGCCAGCAGCCAACAGGGTTTAGAAGGCTACACCTTC. Translated: CASSQQGLEGYTF.

The chain carries TRBV10-3 and TRBJ2-1, with D perhaps matching TRBD1 or TRBD2 (5 bases each). Germline CDR1 reads ENHRY; CDR2 reads SYGVKD. The ends were cut back, 0 bases at V and 2 bases at J, with 11 bases in the middle. The CDR3 totals 16 residues. CDR3 region: CAISESGPETYNEQFF. CDR3 DNA: TGTGCCATCAGTGAGTCGGGACCGGAGACCTACAATGAGCAGTTCTTC.

This clonotype is deemed medium-sized. The chain employs TRBV7-6 and TRBJ2-5, with 7 positions matching TRBD1. V was clipped by 1 base and J by 3 bases; unmatched bases: 2. Germline V lookup: CDR1 SGHVS, CDR2 FNYEAQ. The CDR3 length is 14 residues. CDR3 in amino acids: CASSLGGQKETQYF. CDR3 in DNA: TGTGCCAGCAGCTTAGGGGGACAGAAAGAGACCCAGTACTTC.

The chain is built from TRBV20-1 and TRBJ2-7, with 10 bases matching TRBD2. CDR3 size: 14 residues. The V gene's germline CDR1 is DFQATT and CDR2 SNEGSKA (reference sequence). J lost 6 bases, V lost 1 base, and 6 bases had no gene match. The CDR3 DNA is TGCAGTGCTAGAGTGCTAGCGGGAGTATTCGAGCAGTACTTC. It yields the protein CSARVLAGVFEQYF.

This clonotype counts as medium-sized. The V and J genes are TRBV12-3 or TRBV12-4 and TRBJ2-7; the D is unclear. V was pared by 3 bases and J by 2 bases, with 11 bases between. The CDR3 covers 14 residues. In nucleotides, the CDR3 is TGTGCCAGCAGTTTTGACGCGGTAACCTACGAGCAGTACTTC. It encodes CASSFDAVTYEQYF.

The rearrangement uses TRBV30 and TRBJ2-2; D is ambiguous. This CDR3 region has 13 residues. Trimming took 0 bases from V and 3 from J, leaving 5 bases between them. The germline V gene encodes CDR1 GTSNPN and CDR2 SVGIG (reference sequence). The CDR3 DNA follows: TGTGCCTGGAGTGTATACGACACCGGGGAGCTGTTTTTT. Translation gives CAWSVYDTGELFF.

The chain joins TRBV5-6 to TRBJ1-6, with a weak D call TRBD1 (5 bases). CDR1 SGHDT and CDR2 YYEEEE come from the germline V gene. The ends were cut back, 1 base at V and 9 bases at J, with 8 bases in the middle. The CDR3 sequence is 13 residues long. The CDR3 region has the DNA TGTGCCAGCAGCTTGACGGGGACTTCACCCCTCCACTTT. It translates to CASSLTGTSPLHF.

Comments on this clonotype: One end of the junction does not line up with germline, which may come from a read error. The chain uses TRBV7-2 and TRBJ2-7; 8 bases align to TRBD2. Germline values: CDR1 SGHTA, CDR2 FQGNSA. CDR3 size: 15 residues. CDR3 in amino acids: CAGSLGAGDTYEQYF. CDR3 coding DNA: TGTGCCGGCAGCTTAGGAGCGGGGGATACCTACGAGCAGTACTTC.

Many counts were recorded for this clonotype. A much larger clone lies a single base off, so this may be a read error. The chain employs TRBV5-6 and TRBJ2-1, with 7 bases fitting TRBD1. V trimming: 6 bases; J trimming: 2 bases; junction bases outside the gene matches: 5. Germline V gives CDR1 SGHDT, CDR2 YYEEEE. The CDR3 runs 14 residues. The CDR3 nucleotides are TGTGCCAGCAACACTGGGACAGCCTACAATGAGCAGTTCTTC. This encodes CASNTGTAYNEQFF.

J is TRBJ2-5 and V is TRBV6-5; the match to TRBD2 covers 7 bases. The ends lost 8 bases at V and 9 bases at J; junction bases unmatched: 0. Germline CDR1 and CDR2: MNHEY and SVGAGI. This CDR3 region has 9 residues. DNA of the CDR3: TGTGCCAGCGGGAGGGCCCAGTACTTC. The encoded protein is CASGRAQYF.

This clonotype appeared many times. This chain connects TRBV27 to TRBJ2-2; D is unclear. The CDR3 covers 15 residues. V was cut by 3 bases and J by 0 bases, with 8 bases left in between. Germline assignment: CDR1 MNHEY and CDR2 SMNVEV (reference sequence). The CDR3 sequence is CASSFDPANTGELFF. CDR3 bases: TGTGCCAGCAGTTTCGACCCAGCGAACACCGGGGAGCTGTTTTTT.

This clonotype is medium-sized by share. CDR3 coding DNA: TGTGCCAGCAGCCCCTACTTAAGCTCCTACGAGCAGTACTTC. It yields the protein CASSPYLSSYEQYF. The chain joins TRBV7-6 to TRBJ2-7; D is undetermined. Per germline, CDR1 SGHVS and CDR2 FNYEAQ. Trimming took off 5 bases at V and 0 bases at J, with 11 bases between the two ends. CDR3 length: 14 residues.